Sequencing of this TCR beta chain was carried out in a study of blood T cell repertoires in COVID-19. In the study overall: Collection of acute and convalescent COVID-19 samples took place in the United States, Italy and Spain.

Trimming removed 4 bases from V and 1 base from J; junction bases left unmatched: 3. This CDR3 is built from 14 residues. Germline assignment: CDR1 SGHRS and CDR2 YFSETQ. Profiling relied on immunoSEQ multiplex PCR, and the TCRdb table lists in-frame clones only, not all of them. Of 55,000 to 75,000 clones listed, more than 70% are singletons. The origin of this receptor is a man aged 55-75 years with COVID-19, enrolled during active disease. J is TRBJ1-1 and V is TRBV5-1; 8 positions match TRBD1. The sequencing input was peripheral blood. This CDR3 is CASSAGTGNTEAFF. The CDR3 bases are TGCGCCAGCAGCGCGGGGACAGGGAACACTGAAGCTTTCTTT.